This T cell receptor (beta chain) appears in the sequencing data of a study of graft-versus-host responses after intestinal transplantation. Study details: All recipients got anti-thymocyte globulin induction, then tacrolimus and steroids for three to four years.

Points on this clone: The antigen is undetermined. Other DNA sequences in the sample encode the same CDR3.

The repertoire was sequenced with immunoSEQ multiplex PCR; TCRdb's copy has only in-frame clones and lacks some. This sample has around 40,000 clones, with around 95% found just once. Broader study findings: Elevated graft-versus-host to host-versus-graft clonal ratios in allografts were recorded for patients with graft-donor T cell macrochimerism. Present in recipient marrow, GvH clones included some that appeared first in ileum or blood.

Germline V gene data show CDR1 as MGHRA and CDR2 as YSYEKL. This CDR3 has 14 residues. The V end was cut by 1 base, the J end by 0 bases, with 7 bases between. This chain joins TRBV4-1 and TRBJ2-7; D possibly corresponds to TRBD2 (5 bases). The material sequenced was unstimulated CD8+ T cells sorted from spleen or lymph node cells, taken before transplant. This TCR came from a human donor who was the organ donor for an intestinal transplant. For the CDR3, the DNA is TGCGCCAGCAGCCAAGGACGGGGCTCCTACGAGCAGTACTTC. The encoded protein is CASSQGRGSYEQYF.